This note documents a single TCR beta chain sequence. These data belong to a study of blood T cell repertoires in COVID-19. Looking at the study overall: PBMCs, B-cell-depleted T cells, or T cells were the source of the cDNA or gDNA that made up the material.

Per the germline V gene, CDR1 is LGHDT and CDR2 is YNNKEL (reference sequence). J lost 1 base, V lost 3 bases, and 7 bases had no gene match. The CDR3 sequence is 16 residues long. The age range of participants was about 18 to 100 years, with residence in approximately 25 US areas. The repertoire was sequenced with immunoSEQ multiplex PCR; TCRdb's copy has only in-frame clones and lacks some. The table includes under 250,000 clones, 65% to 85% detected once. The sequenced sample consisted of PBMCs or T cells enriched from blood (not recorded which). The clonotype originates from a man aged 30-40 years with acute COVID-19. This rearrangement joins TRBV3-1 (or the pseudogene TRBV3-2) to TRBJ1-1; 8 nucleotides match TRBD1. The CDR3 protein is CASSQHLTGANTEAFF. In DNA form, the CDR3 reads TGTGCCAGCAGCCAGCATTTGACAGGGGCGAACACTGAAGCTTTCTTT.